The subject of this entry is one TCR beta chain. What it binds is unknown. Peripheral blood and lesional scalp punch biopsies came from alopecia areata patients. Germline V gene sequence: CDR1 SGHVS, CDR2 FQNEAQ. The CDR3 runs 13 residues. V lost 1 base to trimming and J lost 8 bases, with 8 bases between them. Investigators isolated RNA and reverse transcribed it into cDNA to act as the sequencing template. Clones were read by immunoSEQ multiplex PCR, and TCRdb kept only the in-frame ones, dropping some. The profile shows roughly 150,000 clones, about 53% of them singletons. This sample is drawn from a study of CD8+ T cells in alopecia areata. Study background: Oral tofacitinib (5 to 10 mg twice daily) was administered to treated patients. Findings of the study overall: Affected scalp, especially in alopecia totalis/universalis, had a higher clonality than normal scalp did.

The source material was CD8+ T cells sorted from blood, sampled at week 0. The TCR was taken from a human donor with alopecia areata. The chain recombines TRBV7-8 with TRBJ1-4; the D gene is possibly TRBD1 (5 bases). The CDR3: CASSLDQGEKLFF. The CDR3 coding sequence is TGTGCCAGCAGCTTAGATCAGGGAGAAAAACTGTTTTTT. The variable domain in full, completed from reference TRBV7-8 and TRBJ1-4, reads GAGVSQSPRYKVAKRGQDVALRCDPISGHVSLFWYQQALGQGPEFLTYFQNEAQLDKSGLPSDRFFAERPEGSVSTLKIQRTQQEDSAVYLCASSLDQGEKLFFGSGTQLSVL.